The present T cell receptor beta chain was sequenced within a study of shared clonotypes between healthy human individuals. Only in-frame clones appear in the TCRdb table, and some are missing; sequencing was by immunoSEQ multiplex PCR. The sample has some 2,500,000 clones, about 90% seen once. For this clone: This same CDR3 is encoded by further DNA sequences in the sample.

The V gene lost 4 bases and the J gene lost 2 bases, with 11 bases spanning the gap. Germline-derived CDR1 and CDR2 are SGDLS and YYNGEE. This CDR3 has 14 amino acids. This chain connects TRBV9 to TRBJ2-3; a possible D gene is TRBD2 (5 bases). The sequence was collected from a young man in good health. Some clones in this sample may be carry-over from other donors' samples. The material sequenced was naive CD4+ T cells from PBMCs. The subset is: CD45RA+ positively selected. CDR3 residues: CASSPSGFTDTQYF. CDR3 coding DNA: TGTGCCAGCAGCCCAAGCGGATTCACAGATACGCAGTATTTT.